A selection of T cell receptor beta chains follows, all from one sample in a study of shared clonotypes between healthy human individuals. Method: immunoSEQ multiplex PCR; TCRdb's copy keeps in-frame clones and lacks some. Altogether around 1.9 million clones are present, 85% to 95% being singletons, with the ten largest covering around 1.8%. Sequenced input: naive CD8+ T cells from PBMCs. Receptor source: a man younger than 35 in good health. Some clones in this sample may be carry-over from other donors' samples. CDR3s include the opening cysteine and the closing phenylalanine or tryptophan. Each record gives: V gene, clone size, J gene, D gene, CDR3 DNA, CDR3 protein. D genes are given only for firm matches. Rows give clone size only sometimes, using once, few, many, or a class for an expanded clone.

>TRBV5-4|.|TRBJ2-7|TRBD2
TGTGCCAGCAGCCTAATAGCGGGAGGGCCGATGGGCGAGCAGTACTTC
CASSLIAGGPMGEQYF
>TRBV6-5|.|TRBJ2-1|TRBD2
TGTGCCAGCAGGCTGGGACTAGCGGCTACCAATGAGCAGTTCTTC
CASRLGLAATNEQFF
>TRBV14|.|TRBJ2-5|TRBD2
TGTGCCAGCAGCCAAGCTAGCGGGAGGAAAGAGACCCAGTACTTC
CASSQASGRKETQYF
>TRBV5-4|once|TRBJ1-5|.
TGTGCCAGCAGCTTGTGGGAGGGAAATCAGCCCCAGCATTTT
CASSLWEGNQPQHF
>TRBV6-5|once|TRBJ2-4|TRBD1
TGTGCCAGCAGTTACGGGACAGGGGTAGCCAAAAACATTCAGTACTTC
CASSYGTGVAKNIQYF
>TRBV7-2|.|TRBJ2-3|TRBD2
TGTGCCAGCAGCTTCTCGGCTAGCGGGACTGATACGCAGTATTTT
CASSFSASGTDTQYF
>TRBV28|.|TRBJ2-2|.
TGTGCCAGCAAGTACGGACAGAGTGACACCGGGGAGCTGTTTTTT
CASKYGQSDTGELFF
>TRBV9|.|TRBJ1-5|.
TGTGCCAGCAGCGTAGGTGGGGGGAATCAGCCCCAGCATTTT
CASSVGGGNQPQHF
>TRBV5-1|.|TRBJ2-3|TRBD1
TGCGCCAGCAGCGGATCGACAGGGATCGGCACAGATACGCAGTATTTT
CASSGSTGIGTDTQYF
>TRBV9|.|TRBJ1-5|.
TGTGCCAGCAGCGCGGGGGGAGTGTCGGGACAGCCCCAGCATTTT
CASSAGGVSGQPQHF